This TCR beta chain was obtained from a study of STAT3 mutations in large granular lymphocyte leukemia. Sequenced by immunoSEQ multiplex PCR; TCRdb stores in-frame clones only, minus some. The sample has about 620 clones, 45% to 50% seen once. Broader study findings: In several patients, dominant TCR clone burden exceeded STAT3 mutant burden, suggesting STAT3 mutation arose secondarily. Treatment regimens differed across patients between samplings. At least one immunodominant TCR beta clonotype appeared in every T-cell large granular lymphocyte leukemia patient.

About this clone: Its target is not known.

The CDR3 covers 15 residues. Germline loops: CDR1 KGHSH, CDR2 LQKENI. V was pared by 0 bases and J by 0 bases, with 6 bases between. The chain recombines TRBV18 with TRBJ1-5; D may be TRBD1 (6 bases). The TCR was taken from a woman between 50 and 59 years old with T-cell large granular lymphocyte leukemia. Some clones in this sample may be carry-over from other donors' samples. The sequenced material came from peripheral blood mononuclear cells. The CDR3 spells CASSPPTGSNQPQHF. The CDR3 bases are TGTGCCAGCTCACCACCGACAGGTAGCAATCAGCCCCAGCATTTT.